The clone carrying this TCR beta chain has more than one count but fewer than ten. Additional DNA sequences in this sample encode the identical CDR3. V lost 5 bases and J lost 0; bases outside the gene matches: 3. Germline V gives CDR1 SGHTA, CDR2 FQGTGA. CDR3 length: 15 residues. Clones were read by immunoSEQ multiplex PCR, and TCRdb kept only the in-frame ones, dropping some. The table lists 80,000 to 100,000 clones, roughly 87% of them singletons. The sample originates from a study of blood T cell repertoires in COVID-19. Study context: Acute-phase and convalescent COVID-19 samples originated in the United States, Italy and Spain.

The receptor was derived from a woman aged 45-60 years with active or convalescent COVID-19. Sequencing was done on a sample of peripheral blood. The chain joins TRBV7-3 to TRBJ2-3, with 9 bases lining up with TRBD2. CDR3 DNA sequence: TGTGCCAGCAGCCGAGCGGGGGGAAGCACAGATACGCAGTATTTT. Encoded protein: CASSRAGGSTDTQYF.